These 6 T cell receptor beta chains came from one sample sequenced in a study of graft-versus-host responses after intestinal transplantation. No antigens are known for them. Method: immunoSEQ multiplex PCR; TCRdb's copy keeps in-frame clones and lacks some. This sample has under 150,000 clones; approximately 90% occur once, and the top ten carry around 0.2%. The input for sequencing was unstimulated CD4+ T cells sorted from spleen or lymph node cells, taken before intestinal transplant. Receptors were obtained from a human donor who received an intestinal transplant.

The chain has TRBV18 and TRBJ1-1; no reliable D call. The V gene lost 4 bases and the J gene lost 0 bases, with 6 bases spanning the gap. The CDR3 length is 13 residues. The germline V gene encodes CDR1 KGHSH and CDR2 LQKENI. Here the CDR3 reads CASSLDMNTEAFF. The CDR3 DNA follows: TGTGCCAGCTCACTCGACATGAACACTGAAGCTTTCTTT.

The J gene is TRBJ2-7, the V gene TRBV11-3; no reliable D call. Per the germline V gene, CDR1 is SGHNT and CDR2 is YENEEA. The length of the CDR3 is 13 residues. Trimming removed 3 bases from V and 7 bases from J, with 13 bases in between. The CDR3 coding sequence is TGTGCCAGCAGCTTCTCAACGGGTGGTGAGCAGTACTTC. It encodes CASSFSTGGEQYF.

The CDR3 DNA follows: TGTGCCAGCAGCGGAGGAGTCCACTATGGCTACACCTTC. Translation gives CASSGGVHYGYTF. The chain recombines TRBV7-8 with TRBJ1-2; no clear D. Trimming left V 5 bases short and J 3 bases short, with 10 bases between. The germline CDR1 and CDR2 sequences are SGHVS and FQNEAQ. The CDR3 loop spans 13 amino acids. The variable domain in full, completed from reference TRBV7-8 and TRBJ1-2, reads GAGVSQSPRYKVAKRGQDVALRCDPISGHVSLFWYQQALGQGPEFLTYFQNEAQLDKSGLPSDRFFAERPEGSVSTLKIQRTQQEDSAVYLCASSGGVHYGYTFGSGTRLTVV.

The gene calls are TRBV7-2 and TRBJ1-6; TRBD1 matches 7 bases. The CDR3 loop spans 16 amino acids. CDR1 and CDR2 (germline): SGHTA, FQGNSA. The junction had 8 bases not matched to a gene; V was cut back by 1 base and J by 8 bases. The CDR3 loop reads CASSLGQGGSYSPLHF. CDR3 coding DNA: TGTGCCAGCAGCTTAGGACAGGGAGGCTCATATTCACCCCTCCACTTT.

The chain couples TRBV5-1 to TRBJ2-3, with TRBD2 identical over 10 bases. V shed 3 bases and J 6 bases; nucleotides not matched to a gene: 10. Germline lookup yields CDR1 SGHRS and CDR2 YFSETQ. The CDR3 is 16 residues long. The CDR3 is CASSSLAGGYLDTQYF. CDR3 DNA sequence: TGCGCCAGCAGCTCGTTAGCGGGAGGTTATTTGGATACGCAGTATTTT.

V usage is TRBV28 and J usage is TRBJ1-5, with 10 bases lining up with TRBD1. J lost 2 bases, V lost 3 bases, and 1 base had no gene match. Germline assignment: CDR1 MDHEN and CDR2 SYDVKM. CDR3 size: 15 residues. CDR3 amino acids: CASSLGTGGNQPQHF. The CDR3 DNA reads TGTGCCAGCAGTTTGGGGACAGGGGGCAATCAGCCCCAGCATTTT.